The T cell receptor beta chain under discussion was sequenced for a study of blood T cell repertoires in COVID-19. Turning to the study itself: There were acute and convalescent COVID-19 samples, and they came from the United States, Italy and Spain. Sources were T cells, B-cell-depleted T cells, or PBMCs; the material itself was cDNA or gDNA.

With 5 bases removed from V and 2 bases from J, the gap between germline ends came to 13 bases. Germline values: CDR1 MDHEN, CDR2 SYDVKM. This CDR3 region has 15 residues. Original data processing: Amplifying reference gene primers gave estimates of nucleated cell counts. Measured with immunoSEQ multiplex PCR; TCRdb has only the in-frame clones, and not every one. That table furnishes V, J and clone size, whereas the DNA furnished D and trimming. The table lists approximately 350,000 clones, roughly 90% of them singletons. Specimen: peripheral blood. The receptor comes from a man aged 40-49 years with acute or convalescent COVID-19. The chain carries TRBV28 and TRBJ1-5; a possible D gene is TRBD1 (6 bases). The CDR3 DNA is TGTGCCAGCAGTCCCCATTCAGGGGGCAATCAGCCCCAGCATTTT. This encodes CASSPHSGGNQPQHF.